This is a list of T cell receptor beta chains from one sample in a study of blood T cell repertoires in COVID-19. Libraries were prepared by immunoSEQ multiplex PCR; TCRdb keeps only in-frame clonotypes and omits some of them. The repertoire holds approximately 240,000 clones, more than 80% seen once, with around 3.2% in the top ten. The specimen was PBMCs or T cells enriched from blood (not recorded which). The receptors were gathered from a woman between 18 and 29 years old in a cohort exposed to, infected with or recovered from COVID-19 (not recorded which). Each CDR3 is given with its conserved first and last residue. D genes are given only for firm matches. Size tells how often a clone was seen (once, few, many) or the class of an expanded clone, and some rows leave it out.

13 - - TRBJ2-1 TRBV12-3/TRBV12-4 TGTGCCAGCAGTTTGGTGGGGGCTGGTGAGCAGTTCTTC CASSLVGAGEQFF
14 - - TRBJ1-3 TRBV3-1/TRBV3-2 TGTGCCAGTTGCTTTAGGGGCTCTGGAAACACCATATATTTT CASCFRGSGNTIYF
16 - TRBD1 TRBJ1-5 TRBV6-1 TGTGCCAGCAGTGACCTGACAGGGGGCTTAGGTCAGCCCCAGCATTTT CASSDLTGGLGQPQHF
11 - TRBD1 TRBJ2-1 TRBV5-4 TGTGCCAGCAGCTACACCGGGACAGTGTTCTTC CASSYTGTVFF
17 - - TRBJ1-1 TRBV5-1 TGCGCCAGCAGCGCCGGCCCGAGGGCCCGATTAAACACTGAAGCTTTCTTT CASSAGPRARLNTEAFF
12 - TRBD1 TRBJ2-7 TRBV29-1 TGCAGCGTGGGGGACAGAGCCTACGAGCAGTACTTC CSVGDRAYEQYF
15 - - TRBJ2-7 TRBV7-2 TGTGCCAGCAGCTTAGTTGGCGCTAGCTCCTACGAGCAGTACTTC CASSLVGASSYEQYF
16 - - TRBJ2-1 TRBV5-1 TGCGCCAGCAACCCCAACAGGGGGGGACCTAACAATGAGCAGTTCTTC CASNPNRGGPNNEQFF
14 once - TRBJ2-3 TRBV28 TGTGCCAGCAGGCCGGACTGGAGCACAGATACGCAGTATTTT CASRPDWSTDTQYF
15 - - TRBJ1-5 TRBV2 TGTGCCAGCAGGGCCCGGGGGGGTCCAAATCAGCCCCAGCATTTT CASRARGGPNQPQHF
11 once - TRBJ1-1 TRBV12-5 TGTGCTAGTGGTCTAGGACAGGAAGCTTTCTTT CASGLGQEAFF
14 - TRBD2 TRBJ2-7 TRBV24-1 TGTGCCACCAGTGATGCTAGCGGGAGTAACGAGCAGTACTTC CATSDASGSNEQYF
13 - - TRBJ2-1 TRBV6-5 TGTGCCAGCAGTTACGCGGGGTACAATGAGCAGTTCTTC CASSYAGYNEQFF
14 once - TRBJ2-7 TRBV9 TGTGCCAGCAGTACCGGACTAAGCTCCTACGAGCAGTACTTC CASSTGLSSYEQYF
15 - - TRBJ2-3 TRBV27 TGTGCCAGCTCCTTGGCGGGGTACCGCACAGATACGCAGTATTTT CASSLAGYRTDTQYF
12 - TRBD1 TRBJ1-1 TRBV27 TGTGCCAGCAGTTTCCCAGGGGGCAAAGCTTTCTTT CASSFPGGKAFF
17 once TRBD2 TRBJ2-1 TRBV7-2 TGTGCCAGCAGCTCCTTTACTAGCGGGGGGCGGAGAAATGAGCAGTTCTTC CASSSFTSGGRRNEQFF
11 once - TRBJ1-1 TRBV28 TGTGCCAGCAGACATGAAATCAAAGCTTTCTTT CASRHEIKAFF
15 - TRBD1 TRBJ2-1 TRBV9 TGTGCCAGCAGCGTAGCTGGGACAGGGGAGAATGAGCAGTTCTTC CASSVAGTGENEQFF
14 - - TRBJ2-7 TRBV27 TGTGCCAGCAGCCTTCGGCGGGGCTCCGACGAGCAGTACTTC CASSLRRGSDEQYF
14 - - TRBJ2-1 TRBV2 TGTGCCAGCAGCAGACTAGTGGGGGTTGGTGAGCAGTTCTTC CASSRLVGVGEQFF
16 - TRBD1 TRBJ1-3 TRBV30 TGTGCCTGCCAGGGACAGGGGGAGAATGGGGGAAACACCATATATTTT CACQGQGENGGNTIYF
16 - - TRBJ1-1 TRBV10-3 TGTGCCATCACCCAACAGGAGAGTAGTACGAACACTGAAGCTTTCTTT CAITQQESSTNTEAFF
13 - - TRBJ2-5 TRBV5-1 TGCGCCAGCAGCCAAGGGACTGAAGAGACCCAGTACTTC CASSQGTEETQYF
15 medium-sized TRBD2 TRBJ2-7 TRBV13 TGTGCCAGCTCGATAGGACTAGCTCCTCTCTACGAGCAGTACTTC CASSIGLAPLYEQYF
17 - - TRBJ1-1 TRBV5-4 TGTGCCAGCAGCTTGGGTTTGAGGCCCTACCAGAACACTGAAGCTTTCTTT CASSLGLRPYQNTEAFF
15 - TRBD1 TRBJ1-3 TRBV10-3 TGTGCCATCAGTGCCACCGGGACAGGGATATACACCATATATTTT CAISATGTGIYTIYF
15 - - TRBJ1-1 TRBV12-5 TGTGCTAGTGGTCCCGGGTGGGGGCTGAACACTGAAGCTTTCTTT CASGPGWGLNTEAFF
16 - TRBD2 TRBJ2-1 TRBV7-7 TGTGCCAGCAGCTTAGGAGGAAGCGGGGGGAGCAATGAGCAGTTCTTC CASSLGGSGGSNEQFF
15 - TRBD1 TRBJ1-2 TRBV3-1/TRBV3-2 TGTGCCAGCAGCCTGCGGGACAGACTTAACTATGGCTACACCTTC CASSLRDRLNYGYTF
18 - TRBD2 TRBJ2-3 TRBV11-3 TGTGCCAGCAGCGCGGTTAGGACTAGCGGGATTAGCACAGATACGCAGTATTTT CASSAVRTSGISTDTQYF
13 - - TRBJ1-1 TRBV11-1 TGTGCCAGCAGCTTAGCTCTTAGATTTGAAGCTTTCTTT CASSLALRFEAFF
17 once - TRBJ1-6 TRBV6-1 TGTGCCAGCAGTGAAGCGCCTTTTATTGGGAGGGATTCACCCCTCCACTTT CASSEAPFIGRDSPLHF
14 - - TRBJ1-1 TRBV5-1 TGCGCCAGCAGCTTGTTCGGACAGAACACTGAAGCTTTCTTT CASSLFGQNTEAFF
14 - TRBD2 TRBJ2-1 TRBV5-1 TGCGCCAGCAGCGCGGGACTAGCCTACAATGAGCAGTTCTTC CASSAGLAYNEQFF
15 once - TRBJ2-3 TRBV5-6 TGTGCCAGCAGCTTGGGTCCGTCTAGCACAGATACGCAGTATTTT CASSLGPSSTDTQYF
13 few - TRBJ1-1 TRBV14 TGTGCCAGCAGCCTCAACATGAACACTGAAGCTTTCTTT CASSLNMNTEAFF
18 - - TRBJ2-7 TRBV13 TGTGCCAGCAGCCTTTCGTACATCTTAGCGGAGGTTACCTACGAGCAGTACTTC CASSLSYILAEVTYEQYF
15 few TRBD2 TRBJ2-3 TRBV28 TGTGCCAGCACGACTAGCGGGAGTTTCGGAGATACGCAGTATTTT CASTTSGSFGDTQYF
14 few - TRBJ2-1 TRBV7-9 TGTGCCAGCAGCACGGTTCGCTCCTACAATGAGCAGTTCTTC CASSTVRSYNEQFF
17 once TRBD1 TRBJ1-6 TRBV9 TGTGCCAGCAGCCTCCCGGGACAGGGGGCTTCTAATTCACCCCTCCACTTT CASSLPGQGASNSPLHF
16 - - TRBJ1-5 TRBV7-9 TGTGCCAGCAGCTTCACGACGGACGCGGGCAGTCAGCCCCAGCATTTT CASSFTTDAGSQPQHF
15 - TRBD1 TRBJ2-7 TRBV27 TGTGCCAGCTGGCCGTTGGGACAGGCGTCTAAGGAGCAGTACTTC CASWPLGQASKEQYF
13 - - TRBJ1-4 TRBV11-2 TGTGCCAGCAGCTTAGGACTAAATGAAAAACTGTTTTTT CASSLGLNEKLFF
16 - TRBD1 TRBJ1-4 TRBV6-5 TGTGCCAGCAGTTACTACGGGGAGACAGGGTTGGGAAAACTGTTTTTT CASSYYGETGLGKLFF
15 - TRBD2 TRBJ2-1 TRBV18 TGTGCCAGCTCACCACCTAGCGGGAGTGGAAATGAGCAGTTCTTC CASSPPSGSGNEQFF
12 - - TRBJ2-2 TRBV19 TGTGCCAGTAGTCTCGGGTCCGGGGAGCTGTTTTTT CASSLGSGELFF
16 few - TRBJ2-7 TRBV23-1 TGCGCCAGCAGTCCTCCAGGACCCACAGGACGGGACGAGCAGTACTTC CASSPPGPTGRDEQYF
15 - TRBD1 TRBJ1-3 TRBV11-2 TGTGCCAGCAGCGGGAGGACAGGGGTTGGAAACACCATATATTTT CASSGRTGVGNTIYF
13 - - TRBJ2-1 TRBV2 TGTGCCAGCAGTCTTGGACAGCATGGTGAGCAGTTCTTC CASSLGQHGEQFF
18 - TRBD1 TRBJ1-1 TRBV14 TGTGCCAGCAGCCCAACCCTCAGGGGGCCAACTATGAACACTGAAGCTTTCTTT CASSPTLRGPTMNTEAFF
17 - TRBD2 TRBJ2-1 TRBV5-1 TGCGCCAGCAGCTGGACCGGGACTAGCAGAAGCGGCAATGAGCAGTTCTTC CASSWTGTSRSGNEQFF
17 - - TRBJ1-4 TRBV5-6 TGTGCCAGCAGCTTCCCTCCGACAAGGGGCCATAATGAAAAACTGTTTTTT CASSFPPTRGHNEKLFF
15 - TRBD1 TRBJ2-2 TRBV7-7 TGTGCTAGCAGCTTGGGACAGGTCGGGACCGGGGAGCTGTTTTTT CASSLGQVGTGELFF
15 - - TRBJ2-1 TRBV5-6 TGTGCCAGCAGCGATACAGGGAGTTCCTACAATGAGCAGTTCTTC CASSDTGSSYNEQFF
13 - - TRBJ1-2 TRBV7-2 TGTGCCAGCAGCTTGACAGATACCTATGGCTACACCTTC CASSLTDTYGYTF
13 - - TRBJ2-5 TRBV11-2 TGTGCCAGCAGCACAGACGCACGTCGGACCCAGTACTTC CASSTDARRTQYF
15 - - TRBJ2-7 TRBV7-2 TGTGCCAGCAGCTTTACATCCCGGGGCTCCTACGAGCAGTACTTC CASSFTSRGSYEQYF
13 - - TRBJ2-1 TRBV12-3/TRBV12-4 TGTGCCAGCACAATAGGGGGTGGCCATGAGCAGTTCTTC CASTIGGGHEQFF
15 - TRBD1 TRBJ1-2 TRBV29-1 TGCAGCGTTGATCCGGGACAGGGGGCAGGCGATGGCTACACCTTC CSVDPGQGAGDGYTF